This TCR beta chain appears in the sequencing data of a study of T-cell memory formation after mild COVID-19. The wider study: The two donors had largely donor-specific TCR clusters.

5'RACE, which relied on constant-segment primers, yielded TCR alpha and TCR beta cDNA libraries carrying sample barcodes and UMIs. TCRdb passed the 5' RACE reads through MiXCR, listing each CDR3 protein once. The sample has about 410,000 distinct CDR3 sequences, around a quarter seen once. The CDR3 consists of 13 residues. V gave up 6 bases and J gave up 10 bases; unmatched junction bases: 7. Germline V gene data show CDR1 as KGHDR and CDR2 as SFDVKD. Worth noting for this clonotype: Its target is unknown.

Study results and caveats: Clones that shrank (day 15 to 85) were balanced CD4/CD8, whereas later expanders leaned CD4+. Proof of SARS-CoV-2 specificity was absent for the second-wave clones that crested on day 37.

V and J are TRBV24-1 and TRBJ2-1, with 8 bases aligning to TRBD2. The material sequenced was PBMCs or a T cell subset sorted from them (not recorded which). This clonotype was obtained from an adult woman who had mild COVID-19 (a few samples of this study predate the infection). Cell type and time point are not known. CDR3 in DNA: TGTGCCACCAGTATGGCGGGAGGATTCGAGCAGTTCTTC. Translation gives CATSMAGGFEQFF.